This T cell receptor (beta chain) was sequenced in a study of blood T cell repertoires in COVID-19. This CDR3 has 17 residues. Germline V gene data show CDR1 as SGHTA and CDR2 as FQGNSA. Trimming left V 1 base short and J 2 bases short, with 14 bases between. Clones were sequenced by immunoSEQ multiplex PCR, and TCRdb holds only the in-frame ones, with some missing. This sample carries 250,000 to 350,000 clones, 70% to 90% of them seen once, and the ten largest clones take less than 6%. The J gene is TRBJ1-4, the V gene TRBV7-2; D is undetermined. The sequence was obtained from a woman between 25 and 40 years old who had recovered from COVID-19. Sequencing was carried out using PBMCs or T cells enriched from blood (not recorded which). The CDR3: CASSLVRGEGTNEKLFF. CDR3 in DNA: TGTGCCAGCAGCTTAGTTCGGGGAGAGGGCACTAATGAAAAACTGTTTTTT. Drawing the rest from reference TRBV7-2 and TRBJ1-4, the complete variable domain is GAGVSQSPSNKVTEKGKDVELRCDPISGHTALYWYRQSLGQGLEFLIYFQGNSAPDKSGLPSDRFSAERTGGSVSTLTIQRTQQEDSAVYLCASSLVRGEGTNEKLFFGSGTQLSVL.